These T cell receptor beta chains were read from a single sample in a study of long-term antiretroviral therapy in people with HIV. Data came from immunoSEQ multiplex PCR; TCRdb stores just in-frame clones and leaves some out. The table lists more than 25,000 clones, roughly 98% of them singletons, with under 2.5% in the top ten. The material sequenced was unsorted PBMCs, taken 7.6 years after starting antiretroviral therapy. All receptors come from a man aged 25 to 45 with HIV. Each CDR3 is given with its conserved first and last residue. D genes are given only for firm matches.

>TRBJ2-1|TRBV11-2|14|-
TGTGCCAGCAGCACCGAAGACAGCTACAATGAGCAGTTCTTC
CASSTEDSYNEQFF
>TRBJ2-7|TRBV9|13|-
TGTGCCAGCAGCGTTGGACAGTCCTACGAGCAGTACTTC
CASSVGQSYEQYF
>TRBJ2-3|TRBV27|11|-
TGTGCCAGCAGTTTTTCCGGTACGCAGTATTTT
CASSFSGTQYF
>TRBJ2-3|TRBV4-2|16|-
TGTGCCAGCAGCCAGAGGGGGGCCGGTTTGGGAGATACGCAGTATTTT
CASSQRGAGLGDTQYF
>TRBJ2-7|TRBV7-8|14|-
TGTGCCAGCAGCTTAAACTCTCCATCCTACGAGCAGTACTTC
CASSLNSPSYEQYF
>TRBJ2-7|TRBV5-1|14|TRBD2
TGCGCCAGCAGCAATAGCGGGACGGGATCCGAGCAGTACTTC
CASSNSGTGSEQYF
>TRBJ1-5|TRBV27|18|TRBD1
TGTGCCAGCAGTTTATCAGGGGGCGCGCTTTATAGCAATCAGCCCCAGCATTTT
CASSLSGGALYSNQPQHF
>TRBJ1-2|TRBV4-2|15|-
TGTGCCAGCAGCCAAGTGATGGGCGATAACTATGGCTACACCTTC
CASSQVMGDNYGYTF
>TRBJ1-1|TRBV6-6|14|-
TGTGCCAGCAGCCACCCGGAGGGGGAAGCTGAAGCTTTCTTT
CASSHPEGEAEAFF
>TRBJ1-4|TRBV2|14|-
TGTGCCAGCAGTTGGACAGCAAGCAATGAAAAACTGTTTTTT
CASSWTASNEKLFF